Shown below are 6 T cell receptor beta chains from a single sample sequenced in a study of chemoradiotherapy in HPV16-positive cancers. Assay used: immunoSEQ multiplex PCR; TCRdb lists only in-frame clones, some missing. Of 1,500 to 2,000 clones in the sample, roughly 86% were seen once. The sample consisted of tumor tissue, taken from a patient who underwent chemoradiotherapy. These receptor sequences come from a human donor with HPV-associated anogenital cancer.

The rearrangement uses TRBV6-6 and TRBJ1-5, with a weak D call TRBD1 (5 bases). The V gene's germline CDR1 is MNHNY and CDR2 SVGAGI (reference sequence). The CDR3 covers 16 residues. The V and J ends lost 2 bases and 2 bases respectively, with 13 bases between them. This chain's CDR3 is CASSYPGGAGNQPQHF. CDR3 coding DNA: TGTGCCAGCAGTTACCCCGGAGGGGCGGGCAATCAGCCCCAGCATTTT.

CDR3 protein: CASSQAGGARWTQYF. The DNA of the CDR3 is TGTGCCAGCAGCCAAGCCGGGGGGGCCAGGTGGACCCAGTACTTC. The chain combines TRBV7-2 with TRBJ2-5, with 8 bases lining up with TRBD2. The CDR3 runs 15 residues. CDR1 SGHTA and CDR2 FQGNSA come from the germline V gene. The ends lost 5 bases at V and 7 bases at J; junction bases unmatched: 12.

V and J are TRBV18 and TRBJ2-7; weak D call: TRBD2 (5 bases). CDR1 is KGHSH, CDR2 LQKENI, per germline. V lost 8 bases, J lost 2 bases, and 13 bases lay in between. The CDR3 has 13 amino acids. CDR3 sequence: CASHEGVPYEQYF. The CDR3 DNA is TGTGCCAGCCACGAGGGAGTCCCCTACGAGCAGTACTTC.

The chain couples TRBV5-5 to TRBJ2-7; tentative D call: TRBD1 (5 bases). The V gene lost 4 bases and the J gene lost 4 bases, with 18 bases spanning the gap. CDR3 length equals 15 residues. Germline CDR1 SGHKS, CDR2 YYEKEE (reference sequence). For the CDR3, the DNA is TGTGCCAGCAGCGGCATGGGGCTTACGGCTTACGAGCAGTACTTC. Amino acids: CASSGMGLTAYEQYF.

The CDR3 reads CASSESDDPYEQYF. As DNA, the CDR3 is TGCGCCAGCAGTGAGTCTGACGATCCCTACGAGCAGTACTTC. This chain joins TRBV10-1 and TRBJ2-7; unclear D gene. The CDR3 has 14 amino acids. Germline V gene lookup returns CDR1 WNHNN and CDR2 SYGVQD (reference sequence). Trimming removed 0 bases from V and 2 bases from J, with 8 bases in between.

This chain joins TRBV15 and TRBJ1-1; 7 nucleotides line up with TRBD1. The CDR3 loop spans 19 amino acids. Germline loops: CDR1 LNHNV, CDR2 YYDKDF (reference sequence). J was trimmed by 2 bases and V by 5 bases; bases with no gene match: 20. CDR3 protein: CATSGPGTETKSSNTEAFF. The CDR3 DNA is TGTGCCACCAGCGGTCCCGGGACAGAAACCAAGAGCTCCAACACTGAAGCTTTCTTT.